The TCR beta chain under discussion was sequenced for a study of blood T cell repertoires in COVID-19. Turning to the study itself: The samples span acute and convalescent COVID-19 from the United States, Italy and Spain.

The CDR3 is 14 residues long. CDR1 and CDR2 (germline): LNHDA, SQIVND (reference sequence). The V and J ends lost 7 bases and 7 bases, in that order; junction bases with no gene match: 10. Here immunoSEQ multiplex PCR was the method, and the copy in TCRdb shows in-frame clones only, minus some. The sample lists hundreds of thousands of clones; approximately 83% were seen once. The chain couples TRBV19 to TRBJ1-5; TRBD1 aligns across 7 bases. The receptor comes from an older man with acute or convalescent COVID-19. The sequencing input was peripheral blood. CDR3 sequence: CASIPDRVGQPQHF. In DNA, the CDR3 is TGTGCCAGTATCCCCGACAGGGTAGGACAGCCCCAGCATTTT.